This T cell receptor beta chain was recorded in a study of blood T cell repertoires in COVID-19. Across the whole study: From the United States, Italy and Spain came samples of acute and convalescent COVID-19. Sources were T cells, B-cell-depleted T cells, or PBMCs; the material itself was cDNA or gDNA.

In the original workflow: Estimates of nucleated cell counts were drawn from the amplification of reference gene primers. The data were produced by immunoSEQ multiplex PCR, yet TCRdb's version contains in-frame clones alone and is incomplete. The V and J calls and clone size are taken from that table; D and trimming were inferred from the DNA. The data show approximately 480,000 clones, roughly 89% seen once. The V end was cut by 3 bases, the J end by 6 bases, with 9 bases between. This CDR3 contains 12 residues. Germline V CDR1 and CDR2: MNHEY, SMNVEV (reference sequence). Seattle patients were enrolled while actively infected and followed longitudinally.

Sequencing used peripheral blood. The clonotype comes from a man in his late teens or twenties with COVID-19, enrolled during active disease. The J gene is TRBJ2-7, the V gene TRBV27; D might be TRBD2 (5 bases). The CDR3 nucleotides read TGTGCCAGCAGTTTCCGAGGGCTCGAGCAGTACTTC. This translates into CASSFRGLEQYF.